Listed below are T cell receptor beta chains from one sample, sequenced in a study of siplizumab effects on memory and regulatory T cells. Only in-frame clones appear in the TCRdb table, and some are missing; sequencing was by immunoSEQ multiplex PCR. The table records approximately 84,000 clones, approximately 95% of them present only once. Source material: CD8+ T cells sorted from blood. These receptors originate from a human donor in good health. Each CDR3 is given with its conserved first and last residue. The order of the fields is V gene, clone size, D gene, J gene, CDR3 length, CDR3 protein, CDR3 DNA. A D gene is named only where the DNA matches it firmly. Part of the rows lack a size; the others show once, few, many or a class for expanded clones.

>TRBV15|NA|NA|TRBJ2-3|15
CATSGGWGGTDTQYF
TGTGCCACCAGCGGGGGATGGGGAGGCACAGATACGCAGTATTTT
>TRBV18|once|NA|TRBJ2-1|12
CASSPNRNEQFF
TGTGCCAGCTCACCCAACCGGAATGAGCAGTTCTTC
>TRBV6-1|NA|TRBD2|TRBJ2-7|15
CASNPSGRSSYEQYF
TGTGCCAGCAACCCTAGCGGGAGGTCGTCCTACGAGCAGTACTTC
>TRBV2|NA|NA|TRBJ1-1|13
CASSAWANTEAFF
TGTGCCAGCAGTGCCTGGGCGAACACTGAAGCTTTCTTT
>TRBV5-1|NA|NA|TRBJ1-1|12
CASSPDRNEAFF
TGCGCCAGCAGCCCGGACAGAAATGAAGCTTTCTTT
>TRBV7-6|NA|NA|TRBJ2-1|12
CASSLGAGEQFF
TGTGCCAGCAGCTTAGGGGCGGGTGAGCAGTTCTTC
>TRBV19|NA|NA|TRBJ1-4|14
CASSIVGIGEKLFF
TGTGCCAGTAGTATAGTAGGCATAGGCGAAAAACTGTTTTTT
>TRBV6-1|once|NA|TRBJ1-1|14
CASSEWAMNTEAFF
TGTGCCAGCAGTGAATGGGCGATGAACACTGAAGCTTTCTTT
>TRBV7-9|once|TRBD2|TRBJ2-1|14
CASSLVQRGGEQFF
TGTGCCAGCAGCTTAGTCCAGCGGGGGGGTGAGCAGTTCTTC
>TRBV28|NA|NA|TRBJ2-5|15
CASSLTRSRIETQYF
TGTGCCAGCAGTTTAACTCGATCCAGGATTGAGACCCAGTACTTC
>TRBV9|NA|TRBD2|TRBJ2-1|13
CASSGSGRNEQFF
TGTGCCAGCAGCGGTAGCGGGAGAAATGAGCAGTTCTTC
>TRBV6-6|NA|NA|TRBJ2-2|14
CASSSRGNTGELFF
TGTGCCAGCAGTTCCAGAGGAAACACCGGGGAGCTGTTTTTT
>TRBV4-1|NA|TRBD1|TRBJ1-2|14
CASSQATGGYGYTF
TGCGCCAGCAGCCAAGCGACAGGGGGCTATGGCTACACCTTC
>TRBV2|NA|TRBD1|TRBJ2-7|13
CATQDRGSYEQYF
TGTGCCACGCAGGACAGGGGTTCCTACGAGCAGTACTTC
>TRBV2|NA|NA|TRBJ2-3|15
CASSDLAQLGDTQYF
TGTGCCAGCAGTGACCTAGCCCAACTTGGGGATACGCAGTATTTT
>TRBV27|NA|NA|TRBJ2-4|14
CASSLGIAKNIQYF
TGTGCCAGCAGTTTAGGTATAGCCAAAAACATTCAGTACTTC
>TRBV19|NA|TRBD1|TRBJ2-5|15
CASSTDRVGQETQYF
TGTGCCAGTAGTACGGACAGGGTCGGTCAAGAGACCCAGTACTTC
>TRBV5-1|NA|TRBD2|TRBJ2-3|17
CASSLLGLAERLDTQYF
TGCGCCAGCAGCTTGCTAGGACTAGCGGAGAGGCTAGATACGCAGTATTTT
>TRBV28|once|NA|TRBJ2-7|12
CASSLYREEQYF
TGTGCCAGCAGTTTATATCGGGAAGAGCAGTACTTC
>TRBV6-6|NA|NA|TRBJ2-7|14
CASSYVGNSYEQYF
TGTGCCAGCAGTTACGTCGGCAACTCCTACGAGCAGTACTTC
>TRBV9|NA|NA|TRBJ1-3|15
CASSVAGADGNTIYF
TGTGCCAGCAGCGTAGCGGGCGCAGATGGAAACACCATATATTTT
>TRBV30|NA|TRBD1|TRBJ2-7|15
CAWSDAGGGRYEQYF
TGTGCCTGGAGCGACGCAGGGGGCGGCCGCTACGAGCAGTACTTC
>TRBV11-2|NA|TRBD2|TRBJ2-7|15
CASRGTSGMYNEQYF
TGTGCCAGCCGCGGGACTAGCGGGATGTACAACGAGCAGTACTTC
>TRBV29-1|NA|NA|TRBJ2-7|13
CSGGPGLVNEQYF
TGCAGCGGGGGGCCAGGGCTAGTGAACGAGCAGTACTTC
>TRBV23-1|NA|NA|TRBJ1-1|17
CASSQSALQGPNTEAFF
TGCGCCAGCAGTCAATCGGCACTACAGGGACCAAACACTGAAGCTTTCTTT
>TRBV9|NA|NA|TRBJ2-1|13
CASSVGTHNEQFF
TGTGCCAGCAGCGTAGGGACCCACAATGAGCAGTTCTTC
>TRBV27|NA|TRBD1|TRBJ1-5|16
CASSLTGERGNQPQHF
TGTGCCAGCAGTTTAACAGGGGAGAGGGGCAATCAGCCCCAGCATTTT
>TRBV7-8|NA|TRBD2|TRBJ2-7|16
CASSPGLAGMSYEQYF
TGTGCCAGCAGCCCCGGACTAGCGGGAATGTCCTACGAGCAGTACTTC
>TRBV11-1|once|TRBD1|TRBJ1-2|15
CASSPGDRGWYGYTF
TGTGCCAGCAGCCCCGGGGACAGGGGTTGGTATGGCTACACCTTC
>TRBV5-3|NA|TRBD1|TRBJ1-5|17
CARSSRQGARSNQPQHF
TGTGCCAGAAGCTCACGACAGGGGGCGCGGAGCAATCAGCCCCAGCATTTT
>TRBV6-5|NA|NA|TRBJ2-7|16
CASSYSTGSNSYEQYF
TGTGCCAGCAGTTACTCGACAGGATCCAACTCCTACGAGCAGTACTTC
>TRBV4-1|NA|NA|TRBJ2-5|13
CASSQPFQETQYF
TGCGCCAGCAGCCAACCCTTCCAAGAGACCCAGTACTTC
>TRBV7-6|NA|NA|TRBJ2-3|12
CASSLARDTQYF
TGTGCCAGCAGCTTAGCGAGGGATACGCAGTATTTT
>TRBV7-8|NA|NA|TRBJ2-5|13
CASSPGDRETQYF
TGTGCCAGCAGCCCCGGGGACCGCGAGACCCAGTACTTC
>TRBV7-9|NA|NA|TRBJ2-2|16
CASSFRAGESTGELFF
TGTGCCAGCAGTTTCCGGGCGGGTGAGAGCACCGGGGAGCTGTTTTTT
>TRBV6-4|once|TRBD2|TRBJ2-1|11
CACREEDEQFF
TGTGCCTGCCGGGAGGAGGATGAGCAGTTCTTC
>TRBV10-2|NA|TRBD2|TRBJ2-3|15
CASSPGGTGTDTQYF
TGCGCCAGCAGTCCGGGGGGTACGGGGACAGATACGCAGTATTTT
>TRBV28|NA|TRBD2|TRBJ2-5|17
CASSSSLERESIETQYF
TGTGCCAGCAGCTCCTCGTTAGAGCGGGAGTCTATAGAGACCCAGTACTTC
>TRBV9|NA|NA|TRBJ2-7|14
CASSVAEGNYEQYF
TGTGCCAGCAGCGTAGCGGAGGGGAATTACGAGCAGTACTTC
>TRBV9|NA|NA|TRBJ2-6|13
CASSVAGANVLTF
TGTGCCAGCAGCGTAGCTGGGGCCAACGTCCTGACTTTC
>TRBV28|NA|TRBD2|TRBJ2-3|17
CASSPELAVTSTDTQYF
TGTGCCAGCAGTCCAGAACTAGCGGTGACTAGCACAGATACGCAGTATTTT